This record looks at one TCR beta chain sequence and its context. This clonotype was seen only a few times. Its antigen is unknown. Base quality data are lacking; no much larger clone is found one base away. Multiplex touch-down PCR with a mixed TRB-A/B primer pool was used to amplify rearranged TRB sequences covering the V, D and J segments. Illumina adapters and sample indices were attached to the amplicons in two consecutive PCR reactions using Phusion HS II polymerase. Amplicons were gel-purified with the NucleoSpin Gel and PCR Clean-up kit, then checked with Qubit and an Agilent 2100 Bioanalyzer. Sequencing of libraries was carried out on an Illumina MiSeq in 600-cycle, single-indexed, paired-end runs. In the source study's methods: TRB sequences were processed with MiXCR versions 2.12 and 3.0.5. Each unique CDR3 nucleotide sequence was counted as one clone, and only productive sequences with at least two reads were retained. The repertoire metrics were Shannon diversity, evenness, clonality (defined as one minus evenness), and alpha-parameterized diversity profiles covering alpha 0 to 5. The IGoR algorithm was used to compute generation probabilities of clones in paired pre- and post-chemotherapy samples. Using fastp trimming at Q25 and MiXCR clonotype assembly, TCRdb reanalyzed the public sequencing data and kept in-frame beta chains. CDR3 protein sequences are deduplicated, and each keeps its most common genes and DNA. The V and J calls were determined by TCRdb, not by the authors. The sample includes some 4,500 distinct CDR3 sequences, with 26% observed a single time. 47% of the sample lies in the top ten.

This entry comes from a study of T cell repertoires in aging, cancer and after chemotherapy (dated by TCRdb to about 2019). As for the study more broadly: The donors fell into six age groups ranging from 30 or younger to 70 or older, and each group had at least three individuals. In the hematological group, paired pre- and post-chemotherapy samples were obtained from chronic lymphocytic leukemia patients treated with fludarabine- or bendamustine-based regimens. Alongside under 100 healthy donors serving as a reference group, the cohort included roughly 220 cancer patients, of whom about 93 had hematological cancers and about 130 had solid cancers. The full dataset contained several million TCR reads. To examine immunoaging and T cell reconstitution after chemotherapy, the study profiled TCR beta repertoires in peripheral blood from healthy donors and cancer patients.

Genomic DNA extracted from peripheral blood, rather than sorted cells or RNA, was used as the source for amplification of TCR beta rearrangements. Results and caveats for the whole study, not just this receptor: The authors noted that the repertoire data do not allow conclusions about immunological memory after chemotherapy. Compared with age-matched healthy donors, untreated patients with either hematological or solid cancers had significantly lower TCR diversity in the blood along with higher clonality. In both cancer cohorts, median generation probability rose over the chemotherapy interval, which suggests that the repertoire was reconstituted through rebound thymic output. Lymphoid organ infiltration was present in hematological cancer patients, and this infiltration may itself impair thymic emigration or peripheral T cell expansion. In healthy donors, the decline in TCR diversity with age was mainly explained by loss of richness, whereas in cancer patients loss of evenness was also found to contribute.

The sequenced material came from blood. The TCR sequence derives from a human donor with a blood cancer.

The CDR3: CASSYSGPRLAKNIQYF. The DNA is as follows: TGTGCCAGCAGTTATTCGGGGCCCCGCTTAGCCAAAAACATTCAGTACTTC. This sequence uses TRBV6-9 and TRBJ2-4; a tentative D call is TRBD1 (5 bases match). From the germline V gene, CDR1 is MNHGY and CDR2 is SVAAGI. V is clipped by 0 bases and J by 0 bases, and the sequence between their germline boundaries is 12 bases long. Taken from cysteine to phenylalanine, the CDR3 has 17 residues. Only the CDR3 portion is preserved as DNA: 51 bases, with reading frame beginning at the first base.